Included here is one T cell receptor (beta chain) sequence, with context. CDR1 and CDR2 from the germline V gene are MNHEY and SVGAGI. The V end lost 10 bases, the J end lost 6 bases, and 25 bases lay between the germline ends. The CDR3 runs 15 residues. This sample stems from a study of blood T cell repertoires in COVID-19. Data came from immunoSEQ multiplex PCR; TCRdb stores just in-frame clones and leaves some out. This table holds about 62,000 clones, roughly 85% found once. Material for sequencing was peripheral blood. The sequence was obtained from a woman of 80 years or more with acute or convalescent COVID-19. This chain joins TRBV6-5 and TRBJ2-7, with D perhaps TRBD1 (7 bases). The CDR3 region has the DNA TGTGCCACGGCACAGTCGGAGGGGCAGGGGGTCGAGCAGTACTTC. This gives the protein CATAQSEGQGVEQYF.